The entry below describes one TCR beta chain. Seattle patient enrollment occurred during active infection, with longitudinal follow-up thereafter. The CDR3 totals 14 residues. V was clipped by 5 bases and J by 0 bases, with 9 bases between them. Germline V CDR1 and CDR2: SGHTA, FQGTGA. The sample comes from a study of blood T cell repertoires in COVID-19. About the study: The analysed material was cDNA or gDNA that came from T cells, B-cell-depleted T cells, or PBMCs.

The repertoire was sequenced with immunoSEQ multiplex PCR; TCRdb's copy has only in-frame clones and lacks some. This table holds about 220,000 clones, roughly 85% found once. Sequencing was carried out using peripheral blood. The V and J genes are TRBV7-3 and TRBJ2-3; D is unclear. The receptor comes from a woman in her seventies with COVID-19, enrolled during active disease. The CDR3 DNA sequence: TGTGCCAGCAGCCTAGGATTTAGCACAGATACGCAGTATTTT. Encoded protein: CASSLGFSTDTQYF.